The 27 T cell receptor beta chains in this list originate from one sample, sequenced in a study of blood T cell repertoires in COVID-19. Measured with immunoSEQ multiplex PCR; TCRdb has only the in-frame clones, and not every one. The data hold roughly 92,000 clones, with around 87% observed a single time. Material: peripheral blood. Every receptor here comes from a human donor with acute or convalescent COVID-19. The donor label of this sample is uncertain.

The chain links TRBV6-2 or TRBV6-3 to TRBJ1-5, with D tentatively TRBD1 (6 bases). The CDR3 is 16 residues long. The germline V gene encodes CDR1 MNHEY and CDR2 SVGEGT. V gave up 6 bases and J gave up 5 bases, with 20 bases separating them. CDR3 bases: TGTGCCAGCAGCCCGCGTGATGGGGGCTCCTATCAGCCCCAGCATTTT. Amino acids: CASSPRDGGSYQPQHF.

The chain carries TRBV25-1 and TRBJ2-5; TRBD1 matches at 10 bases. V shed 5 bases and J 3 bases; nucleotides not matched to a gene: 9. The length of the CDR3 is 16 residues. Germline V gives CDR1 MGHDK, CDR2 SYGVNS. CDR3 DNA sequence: TGTGCCAGCAGTCCCCCCCCCGGGACAGGGGAAGAGACCCAGTACTTC. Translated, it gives CASSPPPGTGEETQYF.

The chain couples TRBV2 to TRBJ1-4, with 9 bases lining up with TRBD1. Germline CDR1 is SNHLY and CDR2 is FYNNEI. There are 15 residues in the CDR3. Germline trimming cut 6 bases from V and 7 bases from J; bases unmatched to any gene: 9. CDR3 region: CASRHPGQGGEKLFF. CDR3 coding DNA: TGTGCCAGCAGACACCCGGGACAGGGAGGTGAAAAACTGTTTTTT.

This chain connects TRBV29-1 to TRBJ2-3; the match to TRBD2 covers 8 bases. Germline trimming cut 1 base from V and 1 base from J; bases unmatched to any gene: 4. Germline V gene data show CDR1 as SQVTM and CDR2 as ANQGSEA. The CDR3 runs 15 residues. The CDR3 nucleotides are TGCAGCGTTGAAGTCCTAGCGGGTGGCACAGATACGCAGTATTTT. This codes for CSVEVLAGGTDTQYF.

The CDR3 coding sequence is TGTGCCAGCAGTGACAACGTACAGCCGAGTGAAAAACTGTTTTTT. Its protein product is CASSDNVQPSEKLFF. The chain links TRBV6-1 to TRBJ1-4; D is unresolved. CDR3 length: 15 residues. Germline-derived CDR1 and CDR2 are MNHNS and SASEGT. The ends were cut back, 3 bases at V and 7 bases at J, with 15 bases in the middle.

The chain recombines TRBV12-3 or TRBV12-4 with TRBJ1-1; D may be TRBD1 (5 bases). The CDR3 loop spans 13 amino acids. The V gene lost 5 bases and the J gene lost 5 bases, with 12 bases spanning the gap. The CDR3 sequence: CASSDMEGTEAFF. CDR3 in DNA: TGTGCCAGCAGTGACATGGAGGGGACTGAAGCTTTCTTT.

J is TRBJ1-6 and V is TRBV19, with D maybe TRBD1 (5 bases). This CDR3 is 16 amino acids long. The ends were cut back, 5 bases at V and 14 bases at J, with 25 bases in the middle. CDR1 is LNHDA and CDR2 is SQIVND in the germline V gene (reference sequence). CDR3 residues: CASSPQDAYPWESLHF. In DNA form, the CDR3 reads TGTGCCAGTAGTCCACAGGATGCCTACCCCTGGGAATCCCTCCACTTT.

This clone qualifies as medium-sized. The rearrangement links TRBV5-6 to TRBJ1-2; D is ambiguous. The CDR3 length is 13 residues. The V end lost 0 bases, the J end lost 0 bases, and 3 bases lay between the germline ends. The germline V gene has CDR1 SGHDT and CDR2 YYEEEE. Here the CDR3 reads CASSLAANYGYTF. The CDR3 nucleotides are TGTGCCAGCAGCTTGGCAGCTAACTATGGCTACACCTTC.

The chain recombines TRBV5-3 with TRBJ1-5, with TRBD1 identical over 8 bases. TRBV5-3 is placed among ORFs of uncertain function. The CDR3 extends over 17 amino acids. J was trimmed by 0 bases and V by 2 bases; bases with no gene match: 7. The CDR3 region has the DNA TGTGCCAGAAGCTTAGACCGGGACAGGCTTAGCAATCAGCCCCAGCATTTT. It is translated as CARSLDRDRLSNQPQHF.

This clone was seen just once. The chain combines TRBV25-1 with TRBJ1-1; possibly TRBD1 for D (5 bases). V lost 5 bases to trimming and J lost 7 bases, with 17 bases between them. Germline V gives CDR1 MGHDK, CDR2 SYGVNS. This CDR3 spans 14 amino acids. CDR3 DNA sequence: TGTGCCAGCAGTCACTCCGGGACTTTAATTGAAGCTTTCTTT. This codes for CASSHSGTLIEAFF.

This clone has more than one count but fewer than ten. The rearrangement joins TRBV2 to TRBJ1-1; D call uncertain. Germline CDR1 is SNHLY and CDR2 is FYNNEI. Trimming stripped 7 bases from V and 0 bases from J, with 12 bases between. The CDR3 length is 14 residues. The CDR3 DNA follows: TGTGCCAGCATTTCGGGGAACATGAACACTGAAGCTTTCTTT. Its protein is CASISGNMNTEAFF. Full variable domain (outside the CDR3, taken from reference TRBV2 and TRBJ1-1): EPEVTQTPSHQVTQMGQEVILRCVPISNHLYFYWYRQILGQKVEFLVSFYNNEISEKSEIFDDQFSVERPDGSNFTLKIRSTKLEDSAMYFCASISGNMNTEAFFGQGTRLTVV.

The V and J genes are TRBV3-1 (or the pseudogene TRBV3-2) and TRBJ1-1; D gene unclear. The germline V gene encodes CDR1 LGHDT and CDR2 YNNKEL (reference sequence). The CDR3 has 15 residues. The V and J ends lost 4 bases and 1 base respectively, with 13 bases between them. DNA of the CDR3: TGTGCCAGCAGCCTTAGACCGACGGGGAACACTGAAGCTTTCTTT. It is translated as CASSLRPTGNTEAFF.

CDR3 sequence: CASSQAGTGASYEQYF. The CDR3 DNA sequence: TGTGCCAGCAGCCAAGCGGGGACAGGGGCCTCCTACGAGCAGTACTTC. The V and J genes are TRBV4-2 and TRBJ2-7; 10 bases align to TRBD1. The CDR3 is 16 residues long. With 1 base clipped from V and 0 bases from J, the junction kept 3 bases outside the gene matches. Germline CDR1 reads LGHNA; CDR2 reads YNFKEQ.

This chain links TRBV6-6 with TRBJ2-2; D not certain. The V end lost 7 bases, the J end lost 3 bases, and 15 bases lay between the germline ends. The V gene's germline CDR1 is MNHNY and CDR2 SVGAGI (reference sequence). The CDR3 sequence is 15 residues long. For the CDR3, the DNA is TGTGCCAGCAACAACCCCAATGGCCACACCGGGGAGCTGTTTTTT. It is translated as CASNNPNGHTGELFF.

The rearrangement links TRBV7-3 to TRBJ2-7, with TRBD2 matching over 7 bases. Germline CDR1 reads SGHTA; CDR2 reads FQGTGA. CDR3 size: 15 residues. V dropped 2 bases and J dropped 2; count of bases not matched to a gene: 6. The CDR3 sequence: CASSLSGGATYEQYF. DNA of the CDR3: TGTGCCAGCAGCTTATCGGGGGGAGCCACCTACGAGCAGTACTTC. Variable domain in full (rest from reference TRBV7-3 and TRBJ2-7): GAGVSQTPSNKVTEKGKYVELRCDPISGHTALYWYRQSLGQGPEFLIYFQGTGAADDSGLPNDRFFAVRPEGSVSTLKIQRTERGDSAVYLCASSLSGGATYEQYFGPGTRLTVT.

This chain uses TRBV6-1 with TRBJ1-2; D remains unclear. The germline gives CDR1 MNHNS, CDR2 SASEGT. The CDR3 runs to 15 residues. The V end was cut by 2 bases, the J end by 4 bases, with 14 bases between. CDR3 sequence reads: CASSENLEGTYGYTF. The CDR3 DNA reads TGTGCCAGCAGTGAAAATTTAGAGGGTACCTATGGCTACACCTTC.

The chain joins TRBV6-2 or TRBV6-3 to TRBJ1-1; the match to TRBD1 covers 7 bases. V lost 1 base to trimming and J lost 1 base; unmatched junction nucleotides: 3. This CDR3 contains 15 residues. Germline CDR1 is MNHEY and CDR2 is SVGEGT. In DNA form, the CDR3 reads TGTGCCAGCAGTTACTTCCGGACAGGGAACACTGAAGCTTTCTTT. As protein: CASSYFRTGNTEAFF.

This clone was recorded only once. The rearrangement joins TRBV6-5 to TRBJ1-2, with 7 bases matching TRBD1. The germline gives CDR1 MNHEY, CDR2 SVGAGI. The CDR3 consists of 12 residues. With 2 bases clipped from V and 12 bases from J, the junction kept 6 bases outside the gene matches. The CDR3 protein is CASSYRTGTNTF. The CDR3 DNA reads TGTGCCAGCAGTTACCGGACAGGAACCAACACCTTC.

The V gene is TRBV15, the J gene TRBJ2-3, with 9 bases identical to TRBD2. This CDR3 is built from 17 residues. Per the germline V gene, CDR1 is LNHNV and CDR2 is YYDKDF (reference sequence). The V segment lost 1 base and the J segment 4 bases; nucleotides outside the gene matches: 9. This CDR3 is CATSRALGGGASDTQYF. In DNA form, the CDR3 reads TGTGCCACCAGCAGAGCCCTAGGCGGGGGGGCATCAGATACGCAGTATTTT. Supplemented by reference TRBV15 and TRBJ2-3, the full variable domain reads DAMVIQNPRYQVTQFGKPVTLSCSQTLNHNVMYWYQQKSSQAPKLLFHYYDKDFNNEADTPDNFQSRRPNTSFCFLDIRSPGLGDTAMYLCATSRALGGGASDTQYFGPGTRLTVL.

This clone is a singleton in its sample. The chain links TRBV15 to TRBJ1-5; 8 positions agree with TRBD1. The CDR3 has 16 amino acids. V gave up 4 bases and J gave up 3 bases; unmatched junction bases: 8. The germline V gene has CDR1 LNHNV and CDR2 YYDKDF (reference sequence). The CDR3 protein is CATSNSGQVPNQPQHF. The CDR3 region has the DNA TGTGCCACCAGCAACTCGGGACAGGTGCCCAATCAGCCCCAGCATTTT.

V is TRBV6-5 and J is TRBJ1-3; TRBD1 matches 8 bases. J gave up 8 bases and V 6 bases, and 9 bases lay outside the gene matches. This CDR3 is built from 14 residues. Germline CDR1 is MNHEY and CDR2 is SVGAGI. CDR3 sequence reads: CASRPRQGSDTIYF. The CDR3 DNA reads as TGTGCCAGCAGACCCCGACAGGGGAGTGACACCATATATTTT.

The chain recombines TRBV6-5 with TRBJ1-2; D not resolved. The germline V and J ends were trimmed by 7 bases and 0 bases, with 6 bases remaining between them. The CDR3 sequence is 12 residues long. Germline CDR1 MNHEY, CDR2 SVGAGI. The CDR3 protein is CASKAANYGYTF. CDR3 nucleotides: TGTGCCAGCAAGGCGGCTAACTATGGCTACACCTTC.

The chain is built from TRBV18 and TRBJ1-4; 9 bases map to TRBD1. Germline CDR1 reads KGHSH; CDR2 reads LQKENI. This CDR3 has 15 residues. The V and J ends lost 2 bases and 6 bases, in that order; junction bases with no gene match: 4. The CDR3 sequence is CASSPSGTGYEKLFF. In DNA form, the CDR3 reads TGTGCCAGCTCACCATCCGGGACAGGGTATGAAAAACTGTTTTTT.

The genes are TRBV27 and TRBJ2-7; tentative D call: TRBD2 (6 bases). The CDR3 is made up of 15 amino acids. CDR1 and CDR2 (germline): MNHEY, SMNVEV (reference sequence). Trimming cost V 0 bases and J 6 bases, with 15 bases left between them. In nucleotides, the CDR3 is TGTGCCAGCAGTTTATCTTGGGACTTTTTTTCCGAGCAGTACTTC. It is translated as CASSLSWDFFSEQYF.

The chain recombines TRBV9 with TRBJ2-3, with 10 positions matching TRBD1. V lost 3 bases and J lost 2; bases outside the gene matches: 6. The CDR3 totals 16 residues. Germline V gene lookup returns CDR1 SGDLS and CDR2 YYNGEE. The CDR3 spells CASSDRDRGYTDTQYF. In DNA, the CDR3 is TGTGCCAGCAGCGACCGGGACAGGGGTTACACAGATACGCAGTATTTT.

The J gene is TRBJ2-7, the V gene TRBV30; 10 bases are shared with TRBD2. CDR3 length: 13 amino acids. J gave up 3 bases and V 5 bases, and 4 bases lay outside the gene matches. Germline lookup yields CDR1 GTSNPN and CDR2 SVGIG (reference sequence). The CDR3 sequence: CAWERGGLYEQYF. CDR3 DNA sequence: TGTGCCTGGGAGCGGGGGGGACTCTACGAGCAGTACTTC.

The DNA of the CDR3 is TGTGCCAGCTCGGCGAGCGGGGGGGCCAGGGAGACCCAGTACTTC. It specifies CASSASGGARETQYF. The chain links TRBV25-1 to TRBJ2-5; 10 bases agree with TRBD2. The trim removed 8 bases at V and 5 bases at J, leaving 11 bases unmatched. This CDR3 region has 15 residues. Germline V gene data show CDR1 as MGHDK and CDR2 as SYGVNS.